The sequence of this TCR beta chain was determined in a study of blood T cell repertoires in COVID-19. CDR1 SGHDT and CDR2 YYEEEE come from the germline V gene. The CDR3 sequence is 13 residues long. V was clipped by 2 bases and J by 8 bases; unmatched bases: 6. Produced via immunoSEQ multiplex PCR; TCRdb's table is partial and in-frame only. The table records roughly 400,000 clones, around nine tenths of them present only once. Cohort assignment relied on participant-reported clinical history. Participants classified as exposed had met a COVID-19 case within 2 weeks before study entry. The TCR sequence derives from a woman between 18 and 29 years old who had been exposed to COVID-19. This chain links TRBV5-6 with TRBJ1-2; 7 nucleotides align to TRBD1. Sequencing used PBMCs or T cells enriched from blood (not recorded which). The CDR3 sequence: CASSFPQGRGYTF. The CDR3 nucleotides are TGTGCCAGCAGCTTCCCACAGGGGCGAGGCTACACCTTC. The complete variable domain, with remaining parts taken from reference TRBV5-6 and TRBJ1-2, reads DAGVTQSPTHLIKTRGQQVTLRCSPKSGHDTVSWYQQALGQGPQFIFQYYEEEERQRGNFPDRFSGHQFPNYSSELNVNALLLGDSALYLCASSFPQGRGYTFGSGTRLTVV.